This T cell receptor beta chain was sequenced during a study of a mutant IDH1 vaccine in newly diagnosed glioma. Study as a whole: Week 47 marked visit V13, whereas week 35 marked visit V12.

Time point indicated: week 47, end of study. Vaccination comprised doses that each held 300 ug of mutant IDH1 20-mer peptide, plus topical imiquimod. Every donor had a new WHO grade 3 or 4 astrocytoma that was IDH1-mutant, with loss of nuclear ATRX. The method was immunoSEQ multiplex PCR; TCRdb's version includes in-frame clones alone and lacks a portion of them. The sample lists 50,000 to 70,000 clones, under 85% seen once, with roughly 3% in the top ten. As concerns this clone: The antigen remains unidentified. The sample contains more than one DNA sequence encoding this CDR3.

This receptor was taken from a woman between 45 and 60 years old with glioma. The sequences come from PBMCs, collected from a glioma patient whose treatment included an IDH1 peptide vaccine.

Here the CDR3 reads CASSLEGYGYTF. The CDR3 DNA follows: TGCGCCAGCAGCTTAGAAGGCTATGGCTACACCTTC. V and J are TRBV5-1 and TRBJ1-2; D unresolved. The CDR3 consists of 12 residues. Germline CDR1 SGHRS, CDR2 YFSETQ. V was clipped by 2 bases and J by 4 bases, with 6 bases between them.